This TCR beta chain was obtained from a study of CD8 T cells in ankylosing spondylitis (dated by TCRdb to 2016 to 2017). Concerning the study at large: To find TCR variants linked to disease, the study profiled T cell receptor beta repertoires in ankylosing spondylitis patients and healthy donors. Peripheral blood samples were taken, and synovial fluid was additionally collected from ankylosing spondylitis patients. In total, the full study cohort was made up of approximately 99 healthy donors and approximately 27 ankylosing spondylitis patients.

Paper-wide results and their limitations: Blood from ankylosing spondylitis patients appeared to be characterized by a TCR beta motif composed of about eight highly homologous amino acid variants. In peripheral blood, the disease-linked clones were found at relatively low frequencies and had a CD8+ phenotype. The disease-linked clones were reported to be significantly enriched in matched synovial fluid samples from ankylosing spondylitis patients. Some TCR beta motif variants had previously been reported in synovial fluid and blood of reactive arthritis patients, which suggested common disease-initiation mechanisms.

Many counts were recorded for this clonotype. What this receptor recognizes is not known. Per-nucleotide qualities are absent, and no much larger clonotype sits a single base away. Sequencing used an Illumina HiSeq 2500. Quantitative 5'-RACE with molecular barcodes was the method used to prepare the TCR beta libraries. As for the authors' bioinformatics: A new computational method based on a probabilistic model of VDJ rearrangement was used to identify disease-linked TCR variants. Using fastp trimming at Q25 and MiXCR clonotype assembly, TCRdb reanalyzed the public sequencing data and kept in-frame beta chains. Each entry merges the rows of one CDR3 protein and shows their most common DNA and genes. None of the V and J calls come from the authors' own analysis; TCRdb made them. This sample gives 500,000 or so distinct CDR3 sequences in total; under 5.5% of them show up just once. Of the sample, under 4.5% falls within the top ten clones.

From cysteine to phenylalanine, the CDR3 is 15 amino acids long. The only DNA kept is the CDR3, 45 bases in frame from the first base. The germline ends are 10 bases apart after V is trimmed by 4 bases and J by 0 bases. According to the germline V gene, CDR1 reads MDHEN and CDR2 reads SYDVKM. This TCR was sampled from a male donor with ankylosing spondylitis. The source material was blood, either unsorted or a sorted T cell fraction (not recorded which). The chain is encoded by TRBV28 joined to TRBJ2-4; TRBD2 is perhaps the D gene, given 5 matching bases. The nucleotides are TGTGCCAGCAGTTCATGGGGAGTAGCCAAAAACATTCAGTACTTC. Its amino acids are CASSSWGVAKNIQYF.